The present entry profiles one T cell receptor (beta chain) with its context. Its antigen is still unknown. A multiplex PCR was run with 60 Vbeta primers and 13 Jbeta primers. TCRdb's table, derived via immunoSEQ multiplex PCR, lists solely in-frame clones and lacks some. Here the sample spans some 150,000 clones, around nine tenths being singletons. The data were taken from a study of cytomegalovirus exposure and HLA in healthy donors. CDR3 length: 12 amino acids. V gave up 5 bases and J gave up 5 bases, with 9 bases separating them. The germline gives CDR1 MDHEN, CDR2 SYDVKM. General study results and limits: Later analysis showed TCR association rates varying by HLA locus, highest for DRB1 and lowest for HLA-C.

The chain combines TRBV28 with TRBJ1-1; no firm D call. Sequencing input: PBMCs. The source is a woman in her twenties or thirties in good health and CMV-seronegative. The CDR3 DNA sequence: TGTGCCAGCAGTCCTCCGGGAACTGAAGCTTTCTTT. Protein product: CASSPPGTEAFF.